Listed below are T cell receptor beta chains from one sample, sequenced in a study of beta chain features in type 1 diabetes. Some clones are missing from TCRdb's copy, which holds only in-frame ones; the method was immunoSEQ multiplex PCR. The sample shows more than 300,000 clones, around 12% of them seen only once. The sequenced sample consisted of naive CD4+ T cells from blood. These receptors all stem from a woman between 18 and 29 years old with type 1 diabetes. The CDR3 runs from the conserved cysteine through the conserved F or W. The order of the fields is D gene, V gene, J gene, clone size, CDR3 DNA, CDR3 protein. A D gene is named only where the DNA matches it firmly. Expanded clones get a size class; other rows say once, few or many, or leave the size out.

D gene: TRBD2
V gene: TRBV7-2
J gene: TRBJ2-1
clone size: few
CDR3 DNA: TGTGCCAGCAGCCCGGGACTAGCGGCCTACAATGAGCAGTTCTTC
CDR3 protein: CASSPGLAAYNEQFF

D gene: TRBD1
V gene: TRBV30
J gene: TRBJ1-1
clone size: NA
CDR3 DNA: TGTGCCTGGAGTCTGGACAGGGGGTTAGGTTTCTTT
CDR3 protein: CAWSLDRGLGFF

D gene: TRBD2
V gene: TRBV7-6
J gene: TRBJ2-1
clone size: NA
CDR3 DNA: TGTGCCAGCAGCTCAATAACGGGACTAGCGGTTTGGAATGAGCAGTTCTTC
CDR3 protein: CASSSITGLAVWNEQFF

D gene: NA
V gene: TRBV28
J gene: TRBJ2-7
clone size: NA
CDR3 DNA: TGTGCCAGCAGCCGCCACATTCCTCAGGGCTACGAGCAGTACTTC
CDR3 protein: CASSRHIPQGYEQYF

D gene: NA
V gene: TRBV28
J gene: TRBJ2-7
clone size: few
CDR3 DNA: TGTGCCAGCACCCTGACAGGTCCTTCCTACGAGCAGTACTTC
CDR3 protein: CASTLTGPSYEQYF

D gene: NA
V gene: TRBV5-4
J gene: TRBJ1-6
clone size: few
CDR3 DNA: TGTGCCAGCAGCTTGCAGGGAGGATCCTCACCCCTCCACTTT
CDR3 protein: CASSLQGGSSPLHF

D gene: NA
V gene: TRBV7-8
J gene: TRBJ2-6
clone size: NA
CDR3 DNA: TGTGCCAGCAGCTTAGCGATGAGTACTGGGGCCAACGTCCTGACTTTC
CDR3 protein: CASSLAMSTGANVLTF

D gene: NA
V gene: TRBV18
J gene: TRBJ1-2
clone size: NA
CDR3 DNA: TGTGCCAGCTCACCCCTCGAACGAGGTGGCTACACCTTC
CDR3 protein: CASSPLERGGYTF

D gene: NA
V gene: TRBV7-9
J gene: TRBJ1-6
clone size: NA
CDR3 DNA: TGTGCCAGCAGCCCAACCGGGGTGGGAGGGCTACCCCTCCACTTT
CDR3 protein: CASSPTGVGGLPLHF

D gene: NA
V gene: TRBV7-2
J gene: TRBJ2-3
clone size: NA
CDR3 DNA: TGTGCCTCCACATCAGGAGATACGCAGTATTTT
CDR3 protein: CASTSGDTQYF

D gene: NA
V gene: TRBV14
J gene: TRBJ2-7
clone size: NA
CDR3 DNA: TGTGCCAGCAGCCACATTACAGGGAAGTTCTCCTACGAGCAGTACTTC
CDR3 protein: CASSHITGKFSYEQYF

D gene: TRBD2
V gene: TRBV5-1
J gene: TRBJ2-5
clone size: few
CDR3 DNA: TGCGCCAGCAGCTCTATTGTTTCAAGACTAGCGGCACACGCGGAGACCCAGTACTTC
CDR3 protein: CASSSIVSRLAAHAETQYF

D gene: NA
V gene: TRBV5-4
J gene: TRBJ2-3
clone size: few
CDR3 DNA: TGTGCCAGCAGCTTGGCGGGCACAGATACGCAGTATTTT
CDR3 protein: CASSLAGTDTQYF

D gene: NA
V gene: TRBV7-2
J gene: TRBJ2-7
clone size: NA
CDR3 DNA: TGTGCCAGCAGCTTATCGAGGGAGCGGGTCTACGAGCAGTACTTC
CDR3 protein: CASSLSRERVYEQYF

D gene: NA
V gene: TRBV20-1
J gene: TRBJ1-4
clone size: NA
CDR3 DNA: TGCAGTGGGAGCGAGAATGAAAAACTGTTTTTT
CDR3 protein: CSGSENEKLFF

D gene: TRBD2
V gene: TRBV29-1
J gene: TRBJ2-5
clone size: few
CDR3 DNA: TGCAGCTACCAAGAGGCTAGCGGGAGGGAGACCCAGTACTTC
CDR3 protein: CSYQEASGRETQYF

D gene: NA
V gene: TRBV7-2
J gene: TRBJ1-5
clone size: few
CDR3 DNA: TGTGCCAGCAGCCACACAGGGAGACCCCAGCATTTT
CDR3 protein: CASSHTGRPQHF

D gene: TRBD2
V gene: TRBV5-1
J gene: TRBJ2-3
clone size: NA
CDR3 DNA: TGCGCCAGCAGGCCTCGACTAGCGGTAGATACGCAGTATTTT
CDR3 protein: CASRPRLAVDTQYF

D gene: NA
V gene: TRBV9
J gene: TRBJ2-7
clone size: few
CDR3 DNA: TGTGCCAGCAGCGCGGGACTGGAGTACGAGCAGTACTTC
CDR3 protein: CASSAGLEYEQYF

D gene: NA
V gene: TRBV15
J gene: TRBJ1-2
clone size: NA
CDR3 DNA: TGTGCCACCAGTAGTGGCACGGGGGTCGAATATGGCTACACCTTC
CDR3 protein: CATSSGTGVEYGYTF

D gene: TRBD2
V gene: TRBV7-2
J gene: TRBJ2-7
clone size: once
CDR3 DNA: TGTGCCAGCGGTTCGGGGGGTGGGAGAGAGCAGTACTTC
CDR3 protein: CASGSGGGREQYF

D gene: NA
V gene: TRBV6-5
J gene: TRBJ2-3
clone size: few
CDR3 DNA: TGTGCCAGCGTCGGAGGGCCATCGACAGGGTATACGCAGTATTTT
CDR3 protein: CASVGGPSTGYTQYF